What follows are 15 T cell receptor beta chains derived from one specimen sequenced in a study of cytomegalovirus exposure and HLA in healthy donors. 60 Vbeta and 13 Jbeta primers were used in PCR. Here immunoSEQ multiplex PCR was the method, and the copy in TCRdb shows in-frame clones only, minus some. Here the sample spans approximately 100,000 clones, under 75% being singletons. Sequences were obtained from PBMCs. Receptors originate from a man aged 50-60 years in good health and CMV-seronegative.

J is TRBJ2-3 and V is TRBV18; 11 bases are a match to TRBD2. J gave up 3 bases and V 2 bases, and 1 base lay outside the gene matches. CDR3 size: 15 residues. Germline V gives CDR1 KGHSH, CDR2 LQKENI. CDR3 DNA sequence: TGTGCCAGCTCACCAAGACTAGCGGGAACAGATACGCAGTATTTT. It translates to CASSPRLAGTDTQYF. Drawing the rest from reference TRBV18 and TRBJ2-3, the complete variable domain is NAGVMQNPRHLVRRRGQEARLRCSPMKGHSHVYWYRQLPEEGLKFMVYLQKENIIDESGMPKERFSAEFPKEGPSILRIQQVVRGDSAAYFCASSPRLAGTDTQYFGPGTRLTVL.

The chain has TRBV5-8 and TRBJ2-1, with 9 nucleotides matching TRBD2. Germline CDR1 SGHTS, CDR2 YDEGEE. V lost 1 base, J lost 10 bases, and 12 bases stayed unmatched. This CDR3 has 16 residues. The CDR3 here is CASSLIPAGGLWEQFF. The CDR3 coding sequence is TGTGCCAGCAGCTTGATTCCGGCGGGGGGGCTTTGGGAGCAGTTCTTC.

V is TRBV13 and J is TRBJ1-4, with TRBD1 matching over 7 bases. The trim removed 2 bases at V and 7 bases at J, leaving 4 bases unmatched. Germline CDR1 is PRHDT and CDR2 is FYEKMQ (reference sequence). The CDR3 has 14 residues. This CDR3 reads CASSLNRGGEKLFF. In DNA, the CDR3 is TGTGCCAGCAGCTTAAACAGGGGCGGTGAAAAACTGTTTTTT.

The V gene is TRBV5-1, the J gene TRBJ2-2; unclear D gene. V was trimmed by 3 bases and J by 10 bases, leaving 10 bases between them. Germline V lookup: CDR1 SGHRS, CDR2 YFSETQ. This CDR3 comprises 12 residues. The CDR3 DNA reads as TGCGCCAGCAGCTCCCAACTGGTGGAGCTGTTTTTT. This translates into CASSSQLVELFF.

CDR3 sequence (DNA): TGTGCCAGCAGTGACCCCAATTGGGCAGGGTCCTCCTACAATGAGCAGTTCTTC. Its protein product is CASSDPNWAGSSYNEQFF. The rearrangement links TRBV25-1 to TRBJ2-1; TRBD1 is a possible D gene (5 bases). The CDR3 sequence is 18 residues long. V was clipped by 3 bases and J by 0 bases, with 18 bases between them. Germline CDR1 is MGHDK and CDR2 is SYGVNS.

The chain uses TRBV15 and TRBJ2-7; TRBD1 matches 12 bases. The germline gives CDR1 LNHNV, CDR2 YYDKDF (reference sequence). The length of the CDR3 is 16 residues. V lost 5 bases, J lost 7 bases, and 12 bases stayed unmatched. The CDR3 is CATSGVTGQGAWEQYF. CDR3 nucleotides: TGTGCCACCAGCGGAGTGACGGGACAGGGGGCGTGGGAGCAGTACTTC.

The CDR3 region has the DNA TGTGCCAGCAGCTTCGACAGGGTTAGGGACGAGCAGTACTTC. Its translation is CASSFDRVRDEQYF. The chain joins TRBV5-6 to TRBJ2-7; 7 nucleotides agree with TRBD1. V was clipped by 2 bases and J by 5 bases; unmatched bases: 7. This CDR3 region has 14 residues. The germline V gene has CDR1 SGHDT and CDR2 YYEEEE.

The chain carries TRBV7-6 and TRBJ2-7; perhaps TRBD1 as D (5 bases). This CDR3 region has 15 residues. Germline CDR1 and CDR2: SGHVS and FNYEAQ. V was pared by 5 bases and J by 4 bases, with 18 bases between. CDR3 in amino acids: CASSLRAGREYEQYF. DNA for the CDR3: TGTGCCAGCAGCCTACGAGCAGGGCGCGAGTACGAGCAGTACTTC.

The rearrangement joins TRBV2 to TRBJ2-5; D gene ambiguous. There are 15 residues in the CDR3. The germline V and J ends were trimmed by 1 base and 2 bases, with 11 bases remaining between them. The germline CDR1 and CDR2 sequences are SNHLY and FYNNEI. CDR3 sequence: CASSEERQVQETQYF. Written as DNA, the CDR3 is TGTGCCAGCAGTGAAGAACGGCAGGTACAAGAGACCCAGTACTTC.

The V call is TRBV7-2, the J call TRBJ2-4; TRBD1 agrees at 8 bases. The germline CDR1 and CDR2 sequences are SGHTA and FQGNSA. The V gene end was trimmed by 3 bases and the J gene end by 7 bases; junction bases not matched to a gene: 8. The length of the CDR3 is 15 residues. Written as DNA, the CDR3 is TGTGCCAGCAGCTTGTCCGGACAGGGTATGAACATTCAGTACTTC. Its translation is CASSLSGQGMNIQYF.

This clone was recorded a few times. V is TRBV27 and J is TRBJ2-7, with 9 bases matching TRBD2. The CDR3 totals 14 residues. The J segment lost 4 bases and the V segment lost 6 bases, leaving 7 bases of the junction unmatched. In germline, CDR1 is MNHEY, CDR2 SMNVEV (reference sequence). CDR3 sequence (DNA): TGTGCCAGCAGGGGTGGCGGGAGGGGGTACGAGCAGTACTTC. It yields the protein CASRGGGRGYEQYF.

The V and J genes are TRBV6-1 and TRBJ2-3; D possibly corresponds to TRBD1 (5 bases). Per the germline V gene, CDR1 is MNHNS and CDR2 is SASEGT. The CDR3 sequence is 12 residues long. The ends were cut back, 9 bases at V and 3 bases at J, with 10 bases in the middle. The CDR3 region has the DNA TGTGCCAGTGGAAGGGGAACAGATACGCAGTATTTT. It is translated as CASGRGTDTQYF.

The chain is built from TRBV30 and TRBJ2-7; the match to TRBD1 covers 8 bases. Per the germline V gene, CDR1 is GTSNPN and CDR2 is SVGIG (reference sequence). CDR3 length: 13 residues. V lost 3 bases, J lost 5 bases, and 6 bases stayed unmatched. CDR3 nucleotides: TGTGCCTGGAGCCGGGACAGGCGCCACGAGCAGTACTTC. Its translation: CAWSRDRRHEQYF.

CDR3 nucleotides: TGTGCCAGCAGTTATAGAAGTTTGAACACTGAAGCTTTCTTT. Residues: CASSYRSLNTEAFF. This sequence joins TRBV6-5 and TRBJ1-1; D not certain. The germline V gene encodes CDR1 MNHEY and CDR2 SVGAGI. There are 14 residues in the CDR3. V gave up 3 bases and J gave up 0 bases, with 8 bases separating them.

CDR3 protein: CASSYSTSGPIYEQYF. For the CDR3, the DNA is TGTGCCAGCAGTTACTCGACTTCAGGGCCTATATACGAGCAGTACTTC. The J gene is TRBJ2-7, the V gene TRBV6-5, with a possible D match to TRBD1 (5 bases). CDR3 length: 16 amino acids. V lost 0 bases and J 4 bases, leaving 16 bases between the germline ends. Germline V gene lookup returns CDR1 MNHEY and CDR2 SVGAGI.